The 23 T cell receptor beta chains below come from one sample, sequenced in a study of naive and memory T cell subsets. The library had UMIs added by 3' ligation of an oligonucleotide to TCR cDNA. Four PCR rounds used nested alpha and beta constant region primers plus the SP2 primer. MiXCR, applied by TCRdb to the 5' RACE reads, yields one record per CDR3 protein. There are 57,000 or so distinct CDR3 sequences in the sample; approximately 7.2% occur only once, and roughly 9.7% lies in the top ten. These TCRs come from a male donor in good health.

This clonotype was recorded many times. J is TRBJ1-2 and V is TRBV4-1; TRBD1 might be the D (5 bases). V was clipped by 0 bases and J by 4 bases, with 15 bases between them. The CDR3 runs 16 residues. Germline V gene lookup returns CDR1 MGHRA and CDR2 YSYEKL. The CDR3 region is CASSQETGVLGYGYTF. CDR3 nucleotides: TGCGCCAGCAGCCAAGAAACAGGAGTCTTGGGCTATGGCTACACCTTC.

The chain joins TRBV29-1 to TRBJ1-5; D is uncertain. The germline CDR1 and CDR2 sequences are SQVTM and ANQGSEA. Between the trimmed V and J ends, which lost 4 bases and 2 bases, there was a span of 9 bases. The CDR3 has 13 residues. The CDR3 spells CSVVQNGNQPQHF. CDR3 bases: TGCAGCGTTGTCCAAAACGGCAATCAGCCCCAGCATTTT.

This clonotype was counted ten times or more. The V and J genes are TRBV4-1 and TRBJ1-2; 7 bases match TRBD1. Germline V lookup: CDR1 MGHRA, CDR2 YSYEKL. This CDR3 comprises 16 residues. V lost 1 base and J lost 2; bases outside the gene matches: 7. CDR3 loop: CASSQGDSVSNYGYTF. The DNA of the CDR3 is TGCGCCAGCAGCCAAGGGGACAGTGTGTCAAACTATGGCTACACCTTC.

In its sample, this clonotype was seen many times. The chain is built from TRBV7-8 and TRBJ2-2, with 8 nucleotides matching TRBD2. The ends lost 7 bases at V and 6 bases at J; junction bases unmatched: 7. The germline V gene has CDR1 SGHVS and CDR2 FQNEAQ. This CDR3 comprises 14 residues. The CDR3 loop reads CASTQTGGAGELFF. The CDR3 DNA reads TGTGCCAGCACCCAAACGGGGGGGGCCGGGGAGCTGTTTTTT.

This clonotype was seen ten or more times. The V gene is TRBV2, the J gene TRBJ2-3; 7 bases agree with TRBD2. Losses at the gene ends were 1 base for V and 2 bases for J; bases not matched to a gene: 3. Germline CDR1 SNHLY, CDR2 FYNNEI. The CDR3 runs 15 residues. The CDR3 protein is CASSEGGGTTDTQYF. CDR3 bases: TGTGCCAGCAGTGAAGGGGGGGGGACCACAGATACGCAGTATTTT.

This clonotype has more than one count but fewer than ten. This rearrangement joins TRBV19 to TRBJ2-3; TRBD2 might be the D (5 bases). Trimming cost V 8 bases and J 7 bases, with 22 bases left between them. Germline V gives CDR1 LNHDA, CDR2 SQIVND (reference sequence). This CDR3 has 15 amino acids. Written as DNA, the CDR3 is TGTGCCAGTCGGGGAACTAGTCCAAGCGGTTATACGCAGTATTTT. Its protein is CASRGTSPSGYTQYF.

This clonotype came up a few times. As DNA, the CDR3 is TGTGCCAGCACAGGGGCCACAGGAAACAATCAGCCCCAGCATTTT. It translates to CASTGATGNNQPQHF. The chain links TRBV2 to TRBJ1-5, with D maybe TRBD1 (6 bases). Trimming stripped 7 bases from V and 3 bases from J, with 16 bases between. From germline, CDR1 is SNHLY and CDR2 FYNNEI. The CDR3 contains 15 residues.

This clonotype has more than one count but fewer than ten. The gene calls are TRBV29-1 and TRBJ2-1, with 11 bases fitting TRBD2. Germline CDR1 SQVTM, CDR2 ANQGSEA. J lost 8 bases, V lost 3 bases, and 0 bases had no gene match. CDR3 size: 12 residues. The CDR3 loop is CSVDSGGDEQFF. The CDR3 coding sequence is TGCAGCGTTGATAGCGGGGGGGATGAGCAGTTCTTC.

This clonotype was counted a few times. The chain recombines TRBV7-8 with TRBJ2-7; D is possibly TRBD1 or TRBD2 (5 bases each). Trimming left V 0 bases short and J 3 bases short, with 12 bases between. Germline lookup yields CDR1 SGHVS and CDR2 FQNEAQ. The CDR3 covers 15 residues. Written as DNA, the CDR3 is TGTGCCAGCAGCTTAGCGGTCGGGGCAAACTACGAGCAGTACTTC. Translating it yields CASSLAVGANYEQYF.

This clonotype was detected only a few times. This chain connects TRBV29-1 to TRBJ2-4; 8 bases fit TRBD2. This CDR3 is 13 amino acids long. Germline loops: CDR1 SQVTM, CDR2 ANQGSEA. The V segment lost 8 bases and the J segment 3 bases; nucleotides outside the gene matches: 6. CDR3 bases: TGCAGCACTTTACTAGCGGACAAAAACATTCAGTACTTC. Protein: CSTLLADKNIQYF.

This clonotype was recorded at least ten times. This chain uses TRBV6-5 with TRBJ2-2; D call uncertain. The CDR3 spans 14 residues. Looked up from germline, CDR1 is MNHEY and CDR2 is SVGAGI. V lost 2 bases and J lost 4, with 8 bases in between. CDR3 coding DNA: TGTGCCAGCAGTTACCATTTGGCCACCGGGGAGCTGTTTTTT. Its protein is CASSYHLATGELFF.

This clonotype turned up a few times. In DNA form, the CDR3 reads TGTGCCAGCAGTGAAGCGGGCGACAGGGGGAGGCATGAGCAGTTCTTC. This translates into CASSEAGDRGRHEQFF. The chain is built from TRBV2 and TRBJ2-1; 9 bases match TRBD1. The trim removed 0 bases at V and 8 bases at J, leaving 8 bases unmatched. CDR1 and CDR2 (germline): SNHLY, FYNNEI. The CDR3 extends over 16 amino acids. Based on the CDR3 plus reference TRBV2 and TRBJ2-1, the full variable domain is EPEVTQTPSHQVTQMGQEVILRCVPISNHLYFYWYRQILGQKVEFLVSFYNNEISEKSEIFDDQFSVERPDGSNFTLKIRSTKLEDSAMYFCASSEAGDRGRHEQFFGPGTRLTVL.

This clonotype has more than one count but fewer than ten. V and J are TRBV20-1 and TRBJ2-3, with D possibly TRBD2 on 6 matching bases. CDR1 is DFQATT, CDR2 SNEGSKA, per germline (reference sequence). There are 11 residues in the CDR3. Trimming cost V 7 bases and J 9 bases, with 14 bases left between them. The CDR3 spells CSVHGDWTQYF. The CDR3 region has the DNA TGCAGTGTTCATGGGGACTGGACGCAGTATTTT.

This clonotype appeared many times. It is likely a read error, because the conserved phenylalanine at the end of the CDR3 is missing. Because the CDR3's place on the DNA is in doubt, the DNA is left out and the CDR3 is given as listed by TCRdb. The V gene is TRBV6-2 or TRBV6-3, the J gene TRBJ2-7; the D call of TRBD1 is as the table states it, not checked on the DNA. Germline V gene sequence: CDR1 MNHEY, CDR2 SVGEGT. The CDR3 is 9 amino acids long, termini counted. CDR3 sequence: CASSWPGSP.

The sample holds a few counts of this clonotype. This chain links TRBV12-3 or TRBV12-4 with TRBJ2-5, with no clear D. The ends were cut back, 7 bases at V and 5 bases at J, with 14 bases in the middle. The CDR3 has 13 residues. CDR3 nucleotides: TGTGCCAGCACTCGGAATGGTTACGAGACCCAGTACTTC. Translating gives CASTRNGYETQYF.

A few counts support this clonotype. The chain recombines TRBV6-1 with TRBJ1-2; D unresolved. Deletions cut 2 bases from V and 6 bases from J, with 16 bases between. Germline CDR1 reads MNHNS; CDR2 reads SASEGT. The CDR3 contains 15 residues. CDR3 amino acids: CASSEYGLPGDGYTF. CDR3 bases: TGTGCCAGCAGTGAATATGGACTCCCGGGCGATGGCTACACCTTC.

In this sample, this clonotype turned up a few times. The rearrangement uses TRBV3-1 and TRBJ1-5; D not resolved. The CDR3 has 14 residues. Trimming removed 3 bases from V and 0 bases from J, with 6 bases in between. Germline V gene lookup returns CDR1 LGHDT and CDR2 YNNKEL (reference sequence). In nucleotides, the CDR3 is TGTGCCAGCAGCCAGCAGTATAGCAATCAGCCCCAGCATTTT. This gives the protein CASSQQYSNQPQHF.

This clonotype showed up many times. V usage is TRBV6-5 and J usage is TRBJ1-1, with D unresolved. Trimming left V 2 bases short and J 3 bases short, with 10 bases between. The CDR3 is made up of 14 amino acids. From germline, CDR1 is MNHEY and CDR2 SVGAGI. The chain's CDR3 is CASSYKRADTEAFF. CDR3 nucleotide sequence: TGTGCCAGCAGTTACAAGAGGGCGGACACTGAAGCTTTCTTT.

This clonotype appeared a few times. CDR3 protein: CASSQDPSTGGWNGYTF. In DNA, the CDR3 is TGTGCCAGCAGCCAAGATCCCTCCACCGGGGGATGGAATGGCTACACCTTC. The chain joins TRBV3-1 to TRBJ1-2; a possible D gene is TRBD1 (5 bases). Trimming removed 0 bases at V and 6 bases at J, with 20 bases between. This CDR3 has 17 residues. Germline assignment: CDR1 LGHDT and CDR2 YNNKEL (reference sequence).

This clonotype is labeled medium-sized. V is TRBV27 and J is TRBJ2-1; TRBD2 might be the D (6 bases). The CDR3 loop spans 15 amino acids. From germline, CDR1 is MNHEY and CDR2 SMNVEV (reference sequence). V gave up 6 bases and J gave up 1 base, with 13 bases separating them. CDR3: CASSYQDYSYNEQFF. CDR3 coding DNA: TGTGCCAGCAGCTATCAGGACTATTCCTACAATGAGCAGTTCTTC.

The genes are TRBV19 and TRBJ2-5; 10 nucleotides align to TRBD1. From germline, CDR1 is LNHDA and CDR2 SQIVND (reference sequence). The J segment lost 0 bases and the V segment lost 10 bases, leaving 14 bases of the junction unmatched. There are 17 residues in the CDR3. CDR3 DNA: TGTGCCATTAACCCGGGACAGGGGAAGACCAACCAAGAGACCCAGTACTTC. Amino acid sequence: CAINPGQGKTNQETQYF. The full variable domain, completed using reference TRBV19 and TRBJ2-5, is DGGITQSPKYLFRKEGQNVTLSCEQNLNHDAMYWYRQDPGQGLRLIYYSQIVNDFQKGDIAEGYSVSREKKESFPLTVTSAQKNPTAFYLCAINPGQGKTNQETQYFGPGTRLLVL.

In its sample, this clonotype was seen a few times. The chain combines TRBV29-1 with TRBJ1-5, with D maybe TRBD1 (6 bases). CDR3 length: 13 amino acids. The V and J ends lost 4 bases and 5 bases respectively, with 12 bases between them. Germline assignment: CDR1 SQVTM and CDR2 ANQGSEA. In DNA form, the CDR3 reads TGCAGCGTTGGAGGGGGGTTGGATCAGCCCCAGCATTTT. It specifies CSVGGGLDQPQHF.

The chain joins TRBV30 to TRBJ2-1, with D maybe TRBD2 (6 bases). Germline V lookup: CDR1 GTSNPN, CDR2 SVGIG (reference sequence). The CDR3 runs to 11 residues. Trimming stripped 7 bases from V and 6 bases from J, with 10 bases between. The CDR3 coding sequence is TGTGCCTCCGGGAGCAGCAATGAGCAGTTCTTC. This gives the protein CASGSSNEQFF.